The next 20 T cell receptor beta chains were all read from a single sample in a study of regulatory dendritic cells for organ transplantation. Sorted subsets were CFSE-labeled and cultured about 5 days with allogeneic dendritic cells. These receptors' antigens are unknown. The assay was immunoSEQ multiplex PCR, and TCRdb's table has in-frame clones only and misses some. Here the sample spans roughly 12,000 clones, about 70% being singletons. The specimen sequenced was naive CD4+ T cells from blood cultured with regulatory dendritic cells. As for subset: CD45RA+ naive T cells. These receptors originate from a human donor in good health.

J is TRBJ2-7 and V is TRBV5-8, with D perhaps TRBD2 (5 bases). Germline CDR1 and CDR2: SGHTS and YDEGEE. Trimming stripped 6 bases from V and 2 bases from J, with 15 bases between. The CDR3 is 14 residues long. For the CDR3, the DNA is TGTGCCAGCAACCCGAGGAGGTCTACCTACGAGCAGTACTTC. Its protein is CASNPRRSTYEQYF.

This rearrangement joins TRBV12-5 to TRBJ2-3, with 11 bases lining up with TRBD2. J lost 2 bases, V lost 6 bases, and 7 bases had no gene match. The germline gives CDR1 LGHNT, CDR2 FRNRAP. The CDR3 runs to 16 residues. Here the CDR3 DNA reads TGTGCTAGTGGCCTCCCTAGCGGGGGGTACACAGATACGCAGTATTTT. This encodes CASGLPSGGYTDTQYF.

This chain uses TRBV9 with TRBJ1-5; 9 bases map to TRBD1. Trimming removed 4 bases from V and 3 bases from J; junction bases left unmatched: 5. Germline CDR1 reads SGDLS; CDR2 reads YYNGEE. The CDR3 totals 15 residues. The CDR3 bases are TGTGCCAGCAGCAAGGGACAGGGCCTCAATCAGCCCCAGCATTTT. Its translation is CASSKGQGLNQPQHF.

The V and J genes are TRBV4-2 and TRBJ2-7, with 8 positions matching TRBD1. The CDR3 runs 16 residues. From germline, CDR1 is LGHNA and CDR2 YNFKEQ. The V gene end was trimmed by 0 bases and the J gene end by 6 bases; junction bases not matched to a gene: 10. The CDR3 region is CASSQEYRVQGGEQYF. In nucleotides, the CDR3 is TGTGCCAGCAGCCAAGAATATAGAGTACAGGGGGGCGAGCAGTACTTC.

This chain joins TRBV11-2 and TRBJ2-2, with 7 nucleotides matching TRBD2. The germline V gene has CDR1 SGHAT and CDR2 FQNNGV. The CDR3 is made up of 17 amino acids. The V and J ends lost 1 base and 4 bases, in that order; junction bases with no gene match: 9. As DNA, the CDR3 is TGTGCCAGCAGCTTAGTCGGGTCTAGCGGCCCCACCGGGGAGCTGTTTTTT. Protein: CASSLVGSSGPTGELFF.

V and J are TRBV7-9 and TRBJ2-3, with D maybe TRBD2 (5 bases). The CDR3 totals 16 residues. The germline CDR1 and CDR2 sequences are SEHNR and FQNEAQ (reference sequence). Between the trimmed V and J ends, which lost 2 bases and 2 bases, there was a span of 14 bases. CDR3 amino acids: CASSLLRLAVTDTQYF. In DNA form, the CDR3 reads TGTGCCAGCAGCTTACTAAGGCTAGCAGTCACAGATACGCAGTATTTT.

The V call is TRBV6-1, the J call TRBJ2-2, with 7 bases identical to TRBD1. Per the germline V gene, CDR1 is MNHNS and CDR2 is SASEGT. The CDR3 loop spans 15 amino acids. Germline trimming cut 3 bases from V and 1 base from J; bases unmatched to any gene: 2. CDR3 loop: CASSEDRLNTGELFF. The DNA for the CDR3 is TGTGCCAGCAGTGAGGACAGGCTGAACACCGGGGAGCTGTTTTTT.

The V and J genes are TRBV6-1 and TRBJ2-3; TRBD1 is a possible D gene (5 bases). Trimming took off 0 bases at V and 4 bases at J, with 14 bases between the two ends. The CDR3 sequence is 16 residues long. Germline values: CDR1 MNHNS, CDR2 SASEGT. The CDR3 sequence: CASSEAIGARADTQYF. The CDR3 region has the DNA TGTGCCAGCAGTGAAGCTATCGGAGCCAGGGCAGATACGCAGTATTTT.

This clone was counted between two and nine times. This chain uses TRBV2 with TRBJ2-3; 8 bases line up with TRBD2. Germline trimming cut 5 bases from V and 3 bases from J; bases unmatched to any gene: 7. The CDR3 extends over 15 amino acids. Germline loops: CDR1 SNHLY, CDR2 FYNNEI. The CDR3 reads CASSLGGLATDTQYF. The CDR3 coding sequence is TGTGCCAGCAGTCTGGGAGGACTAGCAACAGATACGCAGTATTTT.

This rearrangement joins TRBV10-3 to TRBJ2-3, with 9 bases that match TRBD2. This CDR3 is 15 amino acids long. Unmatched junction bases numbered 8, after V lost 4 bases and J lost 6 bases. Per germline, CDR1 ENHRY and CDR2 SYGVKD. In nucleotides, the CDR3 is TGTGCCATCAGTGTCGGCGGGGGGGCCGGGGATACGCAGTATTTT. It specifies CAISVGGGAGDTQYF.

The V call is TRBV6-1, the J call TRBJ1-5, with D possibly matching TRBD1 (6 bases). The ends were cut back, 6 bases at V and 6 bases at J, with 15 bases in the middle. The CDR3 contains 14 residues. The germline gives CDR1 MNHNS, CDR2 SASEGT. The CDR3 DNA follows: TGTGCCAGCAGGGGGGCCTACGAGCGTCAGCCCCAGCATTTT. It translates to CASRGAYERQPQHF.

The chain couples TRBV5-8 to TRBJ1-5; TRBD1 matches 7 bases. The V gene's germline CDR1 is SGHTS and CDR2 YDEGEE. The V segment lost 5 bases and the J segment 6 bases; nucleotides outside the gene matches: 2. This CDR3 is built from 12 residues. CDR3: CASRPGGQPQHF. In DNA, the CDR3 is TGTGCCAGCAGACCAGGGGGTCAGCCCCAGCATTTT.

The chain has TRBV7-2 and TRBJ2-7, with TRBD2 matching over 7 bases. The CDR3 contains 16 residues. Germline V gene sequence: CDR1 SGHTA, CDR2 FQGNSA. Trimming took 1 base from V and 5 from J; bases not matched to a gene: 11. CDR3 nucleotides: TGTGCCAGCAGCTTAGGGAGGCGAGCGGGGTCCGACGAGCAGTACTTC. Protein: CASSLGRRAGSDEQYF.

This chain connects TRBV9 to TRBJ2-3; D is unresolved. The CDR3 length is 15 residues. From germline, CDR1 is SGDLS and CDR2 YYNGEE. Trimming stripped 4 bases from V and 2 bases from J, with 14 bases between. For the CDR3, the DNA is TGTGCCAGCAGCCAACGAGGAAGGTTCACAGATACGCAGTATTTT. Protein: CASSQRGRFTDTQYF.

This clone has only one observation. This sequence joins TRBV7-2 and TRBJ1-1; D not resolved. The germline V and J ends were trimmed by 5 bases and 3 bases, with 10 bases remaining between them. The CDR3 is 13 residues long. Germline CDR1 reads SGHTA; CDR2 reads FQGNSA. Here the CDR3 DNA reads TGTGCCAGCAGCCATAGCCCGGACACTGAAGCTTTCTTT. Encoded protein: CASSHSPDTEAFF.

This clone was detected a few times. The chain has TRBV19 and TRBJ1-4; TRBD1 might be the D (5 bases). Trimming shortened V by 7 bases and J by 7 bases, and 16 bases separated the two germline ends. The CDR3 length is 14 residues. The germline CDR1 and CDR2 sequences are LNHDA and SQIVND (reference sequence). CDR3 protein: CASTPRGGGEKLFF. DNA of the CDR3: TGTGCCAGTACCCCCCGCGGGGGTGGTGAAAAACTGTTTTTT.

The V gene is TRBV6-6, the J gene TRBJ1-3; tentatively, D is TRBD1 (5 bases). Germline CDR1 is MNHNY and CDR2 is SVGAGI (reference sequence). The length of the CDR3 is 14 residues. Deletions cut 2 bases from V and 7 bases from J, with 12 bases between. CDR3 DNA: TGTGCCAGCAGTTACCCCGACAGTGGCAACACCATATATTTT. Translation gives CASSYPDSGNTIYF.

The gene calls are TRBV6-4 and TRBJ2-2; the match to TRBD2 covers 9 bases. This CDR3 comprises 17 residues. The germline V gene has CDR1 MRHNA and CDR2 SNTAGT. V was pared by 7 bases and J by 6 bases, with 15 bases of the junction left unmatched. The CDR3 spells CASTYCGGEGGAGELFF. For the CDR3, the DNA is TGTGCCAGCACTTACTGCGGGGGGGAGGGGGGAGCCGGGGAGCTGTTTTTT.

The gene calls are TRBV6-1 and TRBJ1-4, with 7 bases matching TRBD1. Looked up from germline, CDR1 is MNHNS and CDR2 is SASEGT. The CDR3 loop spans 13 amino acids. The DNA for the CDR3 is TGTGGGAGCGTGACAGGGAGAAACGAAAAACTGTTTTTT. As protein: CGSVTGRNEKLFF.

J is TRBJ2-1 and V is TRBV9; tentative D call: TRBD2 (6 bases). The germline CDR1 and CDR2 sequences are SGDLS and YYNGEE. CDR3 size: 13 residues. V lost 4 bases, J lost 10 bases, and 15 bases lay in between. Written as DNA, the CDR3 is TGTGCCAGCAGCCCCCGACTAGTCGCGGAGCAGTTCTTC. Encoded protein: CASSPRLVAEQFF.